What follows are 28 T cell receptor beta chains derived from one specimen sequenced in a study of early T cells in non-severe SARS-CoV-2 infection. TCRdb independently ran MiXCR on the 5' RACE reads; one entry per CDR3 protein. The data show some 87,000 distinct CDR3 sequences, approximately 13% seen once. The sequenced sample was whole blood. The origin of the receptors is an adult who was a healthcare worker with PCR-confirmed SARS-CoV-2 infection or an uninfected control (not recorded which).

The V and J genes are TRBV5-4 and TRBJ2-7; D perhaps matches TRBD2 (6 bases). This CDR3 is 14 amino acids long. Between the trimmed V and J ends, which lost 3 bases and 5 bases, there was a span of 15 bases. The germline CDR1 and CDR2 sequences are SGHNT and YYREEE (reference sequence). The CDR3 sequence is CASSSPGEWNEQYF. In DNA form, the CDR3 reads TGTGCCAGCAGCTCCCCGGGGGAATGGAACGAGCAGTACTTC.

This clonotype was detected a few times. This chain joins TRBV3-1 and TRBJ2-7, with a weak D call TRBD1 (6 bases). V was pared by 0 bases and J by 2 bases, with 14 bases between. Germline CDR1 LGHDT, CDR2 YNNKEL (reference sequence). The CDR3 extends over 16 amino acids. The CDR3: CASSQEDFTGPYEQYF. In DNA form, the CDR3 reads TGTGCCAGCAGCCAAGAGGATTTTACAGGGCCCTACGAGCAGTACTTC.

The table lists this clonotype with many counts. This chain links TRBV12-3 or TRBV12-4 with TRBJ1-1; the match to TRBD1 covers 8 bases. This CDR3 spans 15 amino acids. V dropped 5 bases and J dropped 3; count of bases not matched to a gene: 8. The CDR3 sequence is CASSIRSGGHTEAFF. In DNA form, the CDR3 reads TGTGCCAGCAGTATACGATCAGGGGGCCACACTGAAGCTTTCTTT.

The rearrangement uses TRBV7-9 and TRBJ2-5; D could derive from TRBD1 or TRBD2 (5 bases each). Germline lookup yields CDR1 SEHNR and CDR2 FQNEAQ (reference sequence). V gave up 3 bases and J gave up 4 bases, with 9 bases separating them. CDR3 length: 13 residues. The CDR3 DNA reads as TGTGCCAGCAGCTTGGGGGTGTCAGAGACCCAGTACTTC. Translated: CASSLGVSETQYF.

The chain couples TRBV6-2 or TRBV6-3 to TRBJ2-5, with D perhaps matching TRBD1 (5 bases). The CDR3 spans 13 residues. Trimming pared 5 bases from V and 1 base from J, leaving 8 bases between. Germline values: CDR1 MNHEY, CDR2 SVGEGT. The CDR3 DNA is TGTGCCAGCAGTGACAGATCCCAAGAGACCCAGTACTTC. Translation: CASSDRSQETQYF.

The rearrangement joins TRBV5-1 to TRBJ1-1, with D tentatively TRBD1 (6 bases). V was cut by 7 bases and J by 0 bases, with 13 bases left in between. Germline values: CDR1 SGHRS, CDR2 YFSETQ. The CDR3 is 14 residues long. CDR3 DNA: TGCGCCAGCTGGATGGACAGCGTGAACACTGAAGCTTTCTTT. Translated, it gives CASWMDSVNTEAFF.

Ten or more counts support this clonotype. Sequence at one end of the junction differs from germline and may be a read error. The chain joins TRBV7-9 to TRBJ2-1; 9 positions agree with TRBD1. This CDR3 spans 13 amino acids. Germline lookup yields CDR1 SEHNR and CDR2 FQNEAQ (reference sequence). The CDR3, as DNA: TGTGCCAGCAGCTTAGGGCACGGGACAGGGACGCGCTTC. Its translation: CASSLGHGTGTRF.

The V gene is TRBV10-3, the J gene TRBJ1-6; 8 nucleotides line up with TRBD1. The germline V gene has CDR1 ENHRY and CDR2 SYGVKD. The CDR3 is 11 amino acids. Losses at the gene ends were 8 bases for V and 12 bases for J; bases not matched to a gene: 3. The CDR3 sequence is CAIGTGEPLHF. CDR3 in DNA: TGTGCCATCGGGACAGGTGAACCCCTCCACTTT.

The gene calls are TRBV5-1 and TRBJ2-3, with 7 bases identical to TRBD1. The germline gives CDR1 SGHRS, CDR2 YFSETQ. With 0 bases clipped from V and 3 bases from J, the junction kept 4 bases outside the gene matches. This CDR3 is built from 15 residues. The CDR3 bases are TGCGCCAGCAGCTTGGAGGGGGCGCAGACAGATACGCAGTATTTT. Amino acid sequence: CASSLEGAQTDTQYF.

This clonotype has ten or more counts. The rearrangement links TRBV9 to TRBJ2-1, with D perhaps matching TRBD1 (6 bases). The length of the CDR3 is 15 residues. CDR1 is SGDLS, CDR2 YYNGEE, per germline. Trimming stripped 5 bases from V and 0 bases from J, with 12 bases between. The CDR3 region is CASSPTGYSYNEQFF. CDR3 sequence (DNA): TGTGCCAGCAGTCCAACAGGGTACTCCTACAATGAGCAGTTCTTC.

The sample holds many counts of this clonotype. The chain recombines TRBV19 with TRBJ2-3; possible D gene TRBD2, 5 bases. Germline loops: CDR1 LNHDA, CDR2 SQIVND (reference sequence). V lost 7 bases, J lost 3 bases, and 11 bases lay in between. The CDR3 has 13 amino acids. The CDR3 protein is CASKSRGTDTQYF. CDR3 sequence (DNA): TGTGCCAGTAAATCCCGAGGGACAGATACGCAGTATTTT.

V gene TRBV29-1 combines with J gene TRBJ2-7; D is perhaps TRBD2 (5 bases). Germline lookup yields CDR1 SQVTM and CDR2 ANQGSEA. Trimming stripped 4 bases from V and 4 bases from J, with 11 bases between. The CDR3 is 12 residues long. Here the CDR3 DNA reads TGCAGCGTTGGGCCGGGAATATACGAGCAGTACTTC. Protein: CSVGPGIYEQYF.

The chain joins TRBV21-1 to TRBJ2-7; the DNA was not compared with TRBD2, the D call given in the table. TRBV21-1 is an annotated pseudogene. The CDR3 extends over 14 amino acids. CDR3 amino acids: CVSPTREGNYEQYF. The CDR3 nucleotides read TGTGTCAGCCCCACCCGGGAGGGCAACTACGAGCAGTACTTC.

This clonotype occurred a few times. The V gene is TRBV10-2, the J gene TRBJ2-3, with 11 bases aligning to TRBD2. CDR3 length equals 19 residues. Per germline, CDR1 WSHSY and CDR2 SAAADI. V lost 2 bases, J lost 3 bases, and 13 bases stayed unmatched. The CDR3 region has the DNA TGCGCCAGCAGTGAGAGTGTGGTAGCGGGGGGGCTTATTACAGATACGCAGTATTTT. Translating it yields CASSESVVAGGLITDTQYF.

This clonotype was found a few times. The chain combines TRBV30 with TRBJ2-7; the D gene is possibly TRBD1 (6 bases). The CDR3 extends over 14 amino acids. Per germline, CDR1 GTSNPN and CDR2 SVGIG (reference sequence). Trimming pared 4 bases from V and 4 bases from J, leaving 17 bases between. The CDR3 DNA reads as TGTGCCTGGAAAGAACAGGGACCCCCGTACGAGCAGTACTTC. Amino acids: CAWKEQGPPYEQYF. The whole variable domain, filled in from reference TRBV30 and TRBJ2-7, reads SQTIHQWPATLVQPVGSPLSLECTVEGTSNPNLYWYRQAAGRGLQLLFYSVGIGQISSEVPQNLSASRPQDRQFILSSKKLLLSDSGFYLCAWKEQGPPYEQYFGPGTRLTVT.

This clonotype was seen ten or more times. The chain combines TRBV30 with TRBJ1-2, with D tentatively TRBD1 (6 bases). Per germline, CDR1 GTSNPN and CDR2 SVGIG (reference sequence). V was pared by 4 bases and J by 12 bases, with 15 bases between. This CDR3 has 11 amino acids. This CDR3 reads CAWTLHRENTF. CDR3 nucleotide sequence: TGTGCCTGGACCCTTCACAGGGAGAACACCTTC.

This clonotype was picked up many times. J is TRBJ1-2 and V is TRBV29-1; weak D call: TRBD1 (6 bases). This CDR3 region has 11 residues. Germline V CDR1 and CDR2: SQVTM, ANQGSEA. Trimming took 5 bases from V and 8 from J, leaving 12 bases between them. Here the CDR3 DNA reads TGCAGCGTTCGGACAGTTTGGGGCTACACCTTC. Translating gives CSVRTVWGYTF.

The chain joins TRBV6-1 to TRBJ1-4, with D unresolved. V gave up 8 bases and J gave up 6 bases, with 19 bases separating them. The length of the CDR3 is 15 residues. Germline V gene data show CDR1 as MNHNS and CDR2 as SASEGT. CDR3 sequence reads: CASGGYLSLDEKLFF. CDR3 nucleotides: TGTGCCAGCGGAGGATACCTCTCACTGGATGAAAAACTGTTTTTT.

This clonotype occurred many times. The chain has TRBV10-3 and TRBJ1-5; no firm D call. Germline CDR1 is ENHRY and CDR2 is SYGVKD. CDR3 length: 13 amino acids. Deletions cut 6 bases from V and 3 bases from J, with 9 bases between. CDR3 protein: CAISPLPNQPQHF. The CDR3 DNA reads as TGTGCCATCAGCCCCCTACCCAATCAGCCCCAGCATTTT.

This clonotype has a single count. Compared with germline, one end of the junction differs, possibly owing to a read error. The chain couples TRBV7-9 to TRBJ2-7; no definite D call. Germline CDR1 reads SEHNR; CDR2 reads FQNEAQ (reference sequence). The CDR3 loop spans 11 amino acids. DNA of the CDR3: TGTGTCAGCAGCTTAGGGTACGAGCAGTACTTC. It is translated as CVSSLGYEQYF.

This clonotype occurred many times. The V call is TRBV6-1, the J call TRBJ1-1; D perhaps matches TRBD1 (6 bases). The CDR3 is 17 amino acids. The V gene lost 3 bases and the J gene lost 1 base, with 18 bases spanning the gap. From germline, CDR1 is MNHNS and CDR2 SASEGT. In DNA form, the CDR3 reads TGTGCCAGCAGTGATATCTACGGGGGCCTGACGAACACTGAAGCTTTCTTT. This encodes CASSDIYGGLTNTEAFF.

This clonotype was counted a few times. The CDR3 spells CSVKGSGNTIYF. The CDR3 nucleotides are TGCAGCGTAAAGGGCTCTGGAAACACCATATATTTT. The chain has TRBV29-1 and TRBJ1-3; D remains ambiguous. The germline V gene has CDR1 SQVTM and CDR2 ANQGSEA. CDR3 size: 12 residues. V was cut by 6 bases and J by 0 bases, with 6 bases left in between. The full variable domain, rest sourced from reference TRBV29-1 and TRBJ1-3, is SAVISQKPSRDICQRGTSLTIQCQVDSQVTMMFWYRQQPGQSLTLIATANQGSEATYESGFVIDKFPISRPNLTFSTLTVSNMSPEDSSIYLCSVKGSGNTIYFGEGSWLTVV.

This clonotype appeared a few times. V and J are TRBV20-1 and TRBJ2-1; 8 bases are a match to TRBD2. Germline V gene lookup returns CDR1 DFQATT and CDR2 SNEGSKA (reference sequence). V lost 1 base to trimming and J lost 4 bases; unmatched junction nucleotides: 3. CDR3 length: 14 amino acids. The CDR3 DNA reads as TGCAGTGCTAGAGTAGCGGGGCCTTACAATGAGCAGTTCTTC. Protein: CSARVAGPYNEQFF.

This sequence joins TRBV4-3 and TRBJ1-5; D not certain. V lost 4 bases, J lost 0 bases, and 19 bases lay in between. The CDR3 runs to 18 residues. The V gene's germline CDR1 is LGHNA and CDR2 YSLEER. In DNA form, the CDR3 reads TGCGCCAGCAGCCTTAAGGGCGAGAGACTCGATAGCAATCAGCCCCAGCATTTT. It codes for CASSLKGERLDSNQPQHF.

This clonotype was detected only a few times. The chain links TRBV4-3 to TRBJ1-2; D is ambiguous. From germline, CDR1 is LGHNA and CDR2 YSLEER. CDR3 length: 16 amino acids. The V and J ends lost 0 bases and 5 bases respectively, with 16 bases between them. In nucleotides, the CDR3 is TGCGCCAGCAGCCAAGATCAGGCAGTGAGGACTTATGGCTACACCTTC. This codes for CASSQDQAVRTYGYTF.

This clonotype has a count of ten or more. The genes are TRBV7-6 and TRBJ2-1; tentatively, D is TRBD1 or TRBD2 (5 bases each). The germline V gene has CDR1 SGHVS and CDR2 FNYEAQ. The CDR3 sequence is 16 residues long. V was shortened by 4 bases and J by 1 base, with 14 bases between the two germline ends. The CDR3 is CASSSRMWGSYNEQFF. As DNA, the CDR3 is TGTGCCAGCAGCTCCCGTATGTGGGGGTCCTACAATGAGCAGTTCTTC.

This clonotype was detected a few times. V usage is TRBV5-1 and J usage is TRBJ2-1; 11 nucleotides align to TRBD2. After removal of 4 bases from V and 1 base from J, the junction contained 13 bases not matched to a gene. CDR1 is SGHRS, CDR2 YFSETQ, per germline. The CDR3 is 19 residues long. The CDR3 nucleotides are TGCGCCAGCAGCCCTGCGGGGGGCACTAGCGGGGGTTCCTACAATGAGCAGTTCTTC. Protein sequence: CASSPAGGTSGGSYNEQFF.

The CDR3 DNA is TGTGCCAGCAGCTTGGGGGCCGGGGCGGCTAACTATGGCTACACCTTC. This codes for CASSLGAGAANYGYTF. The chain couples TRBV5-5 to TRBJ1-2; possible D gene TRBD1, 5 bases. The CDR3 sequence is 16 residues long. Deletions cut 0 bases from V and 0 bases from J, with 12 bases between. Germline V gives CDR1 SGHKS, CDR2 YYEKEE (reference sequence).